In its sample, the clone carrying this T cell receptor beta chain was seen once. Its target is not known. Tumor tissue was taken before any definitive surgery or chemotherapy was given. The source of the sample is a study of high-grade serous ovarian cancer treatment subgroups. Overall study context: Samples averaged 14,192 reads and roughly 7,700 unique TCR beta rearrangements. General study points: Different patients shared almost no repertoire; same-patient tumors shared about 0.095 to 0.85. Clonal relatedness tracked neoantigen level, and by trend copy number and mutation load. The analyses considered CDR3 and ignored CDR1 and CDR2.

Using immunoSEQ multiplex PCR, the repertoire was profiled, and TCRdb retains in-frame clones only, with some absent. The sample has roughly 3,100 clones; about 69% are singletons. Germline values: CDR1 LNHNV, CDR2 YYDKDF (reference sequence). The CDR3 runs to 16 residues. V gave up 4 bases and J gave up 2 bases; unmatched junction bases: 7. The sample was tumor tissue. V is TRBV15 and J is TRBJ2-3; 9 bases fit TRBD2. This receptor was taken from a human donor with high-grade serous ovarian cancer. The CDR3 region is CATSTTAGGFTDTQYF. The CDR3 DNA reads TGTGCCACCAGCACTACAGCGGGAGGCTTCACAGATACGCAGTATTTT.